The present entry profiles one T cell receptor beta chain with its context. Some clones are missing from TCRdb's copy, which holds only in-frame ones; the method was immunoSEQ multiplex PCR. This table holds approximately 230,000 clones, about 90% found once. V dropped 4 bases and J dropped 0; count of bases not matched to a gene: 5. The length of the CDR3 is 16 residues. Looked up from germline, CDR1 is SGHNT and CDR2 is YENEEA. This entry belongs to a study of blood T cell repertoires in COVID-19. Overall study context: Acute-phase and convalescent COVID-19 samples originated in the United States, Italy and Spain. Sample material is recorded as cDNA or gDNA derived from T cells, B-cell-depleted T cells, or PBMCs.

The source material was peripheral blood. This TCR came from a young man with active or convalescent COVID-19. This sequence joins TRBV11-3 and TRBJ2-1; 8 bases line up with TRBD2. In DNA, the CDR3 is TGTGCCAGCAGCTCCTCCGGGACTAGCTCCTACAATGAGCAGTTCTTC. This codes for CASSSSGTSSYNEQFF.